This T cell receptor beta chain was sequenced for a study of T cell repertoires in aging, cancer and after chemotherapy. TCR beta rearrangements were amplified from peripheral blood genomic DNA. This CDR3 has 14 amino acids. The V gene's germline CDR1 is GTSNPN and CDR2 SVGIG (reference sequence). V lost 3 bases and J lost 6, with 15 bases in between. A mixed TRB-A/B primer pool amplified rearranged TRB by multiplex touch-down PCR. TCRdb reanalysed the multiplex PCR reads using MiXCR and keeps one entry per CDR3 protein. This table holds 2,000 to 2,500 distinct CDR3 sequences, around 25% found once. The specimen sequenced was blood. This receptor was identified in a human donor with a solid tumor. J is TRBJ2-1 and V is TRBV30; D call uncertain. The CDR3 protein is CAWSPRLGSNEQFF. CDR3 nucleotide sequence: TGTGCCTGGAGCCCACGGCTAGGAAGCAATGAGCAGTTCTTC.